The 4 T cell receptor beta chains reported below all come from one sample, sequenced in a study of blood T cell repertoires in COVID-19. Repertoires were generated with immunoSEQ multiplex PCR, while TCRdb's copy carries only in-frame clones and drops some. This table has some 130,000 clones, approximately 80% appearing once. Sequenced: peripheral blood. These receptors came from a woman in her fifties or sixties with active or convalescent COVID-19.

The gene calls are TRBV27 and TRBJ1-4; 8 bases map to TRBD1. Trimming removed 8 bases from V and 8 bases from J; junction bases left unmatched: 7. The length of the CDR3 is 13 residues. Germline V gene data show CDR1 as MNHEY and CDR2 as SMNVEV (reference sequence). Written as DNA, the CDR3 is TGTGCCAGCTTCGACAGGGGAAACGAAAAACTGTTTTTT. This sequence encodes CASFDRGNEKLFF.

This clone has more than one count but fewer than ten. Written as DNA, the CDR3 is TGTGCCAGCAGCTCCGGGACTAGCGGGAGGAATGAGCAGTTCTTC. It specifies CASSSGTSGRNEQFF. The chain combines TRBV7-2 with TRBJ2-1, with 15 bases that match TRBD2. Unmatched junction bases numbered 2, after V lost 4 bases and J lost 7 bases. The CDR3 has 15 residues. Germline V gene lookup returns CDR1 SGHTA and CDR2 FQGNSA. Looking up the rest from reference TRBV7-2 and TRBJ2-1 gives the full variable domain: GAGVSQSPSNKVTEKGKDVELRCDPISGHTALYWYRQSLGQGLEFLIYFQGNSAPDKSGLPSDRFSAERTGGSVSTLTIQRTQQEDSAVYLCASSSGTSGRNEQFFGPGTRLTVL.

The chain uses TRBV11-3 and TRBJ2-7; 9 bases match TRBD2. The CDR3 sequence is 15 residues long. The V segment lost 1 base and the J segment 6 bases; nucleotides outside the gene matches: 7. Germline loops: CDR1 SGHNT, CDR2 YENEEA. The CDR3: CASSLGGTSQVEQYF. The CDR3 DNA is TGTGCCAGCAGCTTAGGAGGGACTAGCCAAGTCGAGCAGTACTTC.

The table lists this clone with a few counts. This chain connects TRBV19 to TRBJ1-4; no definite D call. The CDR3 is 16 residues long. The germline V and J ends were trimmed by 6 bases and 0 bases, with 14 bases remaining between them. Germline V gene data show CDR1 as LNHDA and CDR2 as SQIVND (reference sequence). The CDR3 is CASRSQDTATNEKLFF. CDR3 sequence (DNA): TGTGCCAGTAGATCACAAGATACCGCAACTAATGAAAAACTGTTTTTT.